This entry lists 10 T cell receptor beta chains sequenced from one sample in a study of Ad26.COV2.S vaccination and SARS-CoV-2 variants. Sequencing was performed with immunoSEQ multiplex PCR; in TCRdb, only in-frame clones are kept and a portion is missing. This sample yields about 350,000 clones, of which around 88% are seen a single time; around 5.3% belongs to the top ten. Noted treatment: some 20 received Ad26.COV2.S at low or high dose, single or two shots; about 5 received placebo; per-sample allocation not given. Sample collection was performed on day 63 after the first vaccine or placebo injection. This material consisted of peripheral blood, taken in a trial of Ad26.COV2.S vaccine versus placebo. These receptors were taken from a person aged 18-60 years who received the Ad26.COV2.S COVID-19 vaccine or a placebo.

The CDR3 sequence: CASSVGTGTHEQYF. The CDR3, as DNA: TGTGCCAGCAGTGTTGGGACAGGGACCCACGAGCAGTACTTC. The chain couples TRBV25-1 to TRBJ2-7, with 9 bases identical to TRBD1. Looked up from germline, CDR1 is MGHDK and CDR2 is SYGVNS. V shed 4 bases and J 5 bases; nucleotides not matched to a gene: 6. This CDR3 spans 14 amino acids.

As to this clone: Other nucleotide sequences in the sample specify the same CDR3. J is TRBJ1-1 and V is TRBV5-1, with TRBD1 identical over 8 bases. CDR1 and CDR2 (germline): SGHRS, YFSETQ. Germline trimming cut 3 bases from V and 1 base from J; bases unmatched to any gene: 2. The length of the CDR3 is 14 residues. The CDR3 sequence: CASSSQGGNTEAFF. The CDR3 DNA is TGCGCCAGCAGCTCACAGGGGGGGAACACTGAAGCTTTCTTT.

The chain couples TRBV28 to TRBJ2-1, with TRBD2 identical over 12 bases. Germline CDR1 and CDR2: MDHEN and SYDVKM. This CDR3 comprises 20 residues. V shed 5 bases, J shed 6 bases, and the junction held 20 bases outside the gene matches. CDR3 protein: CASSHMTSGSIEGAFNEQFF. For the CDR3, the DNA is TGTGCCAGCAGTCACATGACTAGCGGGAGCATTGAGGGGGCCTTCAATGAGCAGTTCTTC.

This chain links TRBV30 with TRBJ2-3; D may match TRBD1 or TRBD2 (5 bases each). V lost 5 bases to trimming and J lost 1 base, with 10 bases between them. CDR3 length equals 13 residues. Germline V gene sequence: CDR1 GTSNPN, CDR2 SVGIG (reference sequence). The CDR3 DNA follows: TGTGCCTGGGACCGAGGGGGCACAGATACGCAGTATTTT. Its translation is CAWDRGGTDTQYF.

This chain joins TRBV24-1 and TRBJ2-1, with TRBD2 matching over 11 bases. The germline gives CDR1 KGHDR, CDR2 SFDVKD. V lost 7 bases to trimming and J lost 5 bases; unmatched junction nucleotides: 3. The CDR3 has 14 amino acids. The CDR3 sequence: CATSLAGGNNEQFF. For the CDR3, the DNA is TGTGCCACCAGCCTAGCGGGAGGTAACAATGAGCAGTTCTTC.

J is TRBJ1-1 and V is TRBV29-1, with TRBD1 as a possible D gene (5 bases). The germline gives CDR1 SQVTM, CDR2 ANQGSEA. V shed 7 bases and J shed 3 bases, with 12 bases lying between them. This CDR3 has 12 amino acids. Here the CDR3 DNA reads TGCAGCGGAGGGGTCGCTGACACTGAAGCTTTCTTT. This codes for CSGGVADTEAFF.

The rearrangement uses TRBV9 and TRBJ2-3; D possibly matches TRBD1 or TRBD2 (5 bases each). The CDR3 extends over 17 amino acids. The V and J ends lost 0 bases and 0 bases respectively, with 14 bases between them. Looked up from germline, CDR1 is SGDLS and CDR2 is YYNGEE. The CDR3 region is CASSVEGTFASTDTQYF. The CDR3 DNA sequence: TGTGCCAGCAGCGTAGAGGGGACCTTTGCTAGCACAGATACGCAGTATTTT.

The V gene is TRBV10-3, the J gene TRBJ1-2, with 9 bases fitting TRBD1. The CDR3 sequence is 15 residues long. Looked up from germline, CDR1 is ENHRY and CDR2 is SYGVKD. V lost 3 bases, J lost 4 bases, and 6 bases stayed unmatched. Here the CDR3 reads CAISDKGQGTYGYTF. CDR3 DNA: TGTGCCATCAGTGACAAGGGACAGGGAACCTATGGCTACACCTTC.

The rearrangement uses TRBV29-1 and TRBJ1-2; TRBD1 is a possible D gene (5 bases). Germline V lookup: CDR1 SQVTM, CDR2 ANQGSEA. The CDR3 totals 12 residues. The V end lost 4 bases, the J end lost 8 bases, and 14 bases lay between the germline ends. CDR3 DNA sequence: TGCAGCGTTGGGTCTGAGGGGTTCGGCTACACCTTC. This gives the protein CSVGSEGFGYTF.

The J gene is TRBJ2-1, the V gene TRBV11-2; D is uncertain. Germline values: CDR1 SGHAT, CDR2 FQNNGV. There are 14 residues in the CDR3. V was cut by 0 bases and J by 14 bases, with 17 bases left in between. CDR3 loop: CASSLDLLGLFKFF. Here the CDR3 DNA reads TGTGCCAGCAGCTTAGATCTGTTGGGTCTATTTAAGTTCTTC. The full variable domain, in which reference TRBV11-2 and TRBJ2-1 provide the parts outside the CDR3, is EAGVAQSPRYKIIEKRQSVAFWCNPISGHATLYWYQQILGQGPKLLIQFQNNGVVDDSQLPKDRFSAERLKGVDSTLKIQPAKLEDSAVYLCASSLDLLGLFKFFGPGTRLTVL.